This is a list of T cell receptor beta chains from one sample in a study of identical twins. From the 5' RACE reads, TCRdb called clonotypes with MiXCR, one entry per CDR3 protein. The sample carries roughly 700,000 distinct CDR3 sequences, over 8.5% recorded once. This same sample was also part of a study on yellow fever vaccine responses in identical twins.

Sequenced: PBMCs. The receptors were sampled from a woman under 30 in good health. The CDR3 runs from the conserved cysteine through the conserved F or W. The D gene is left open where the match is weak. Not all rows give a size; the values are once, few, many and, for expanded clones, a class.

>TRBV6-5|14|few|TRBJ2-3|.
TGTGCCAGCAGTTACGTGGCTCTCGGAGATACGCAGTATTTT
CASSYVALGDTQYF
>TRBV25-1|15|.|TRBJ2-7|TRBD2
TGTGCCAGCAGTGCCACTAGCGGGCAATCCTACGAGCAGTACTTC
CASSATSGQSYEQYF
>TRBV7-8|14|few|TRBJ2-1|.
TGTGCCAGCAGCTTAAGAGAGGGGAGCGATGAGCAGTTCTTC
CASSLREGSDEQFF
>TRBV5-1|14|few|TRBJ2-3|.
TGCGCCAGCAGCTTGTGGGCCGCCACAGATACGCAGTATTTT
CASSLWAATDTQYF
>TRBV5-6|13|many|TRBJ2-7|.
TGTGCCAGCAGTCTCCAGGGGAACTACGAGCAGTACTTC
CASSLQGNYEQYF
>TRBV7-2|13|many|TRBJ2-3|.
TGTGCCAGCAGCTTAGCGCGTTTAGATACGCAGTATTTT
CASSLARLDTQYF
>TRBV2|15|few|TRBJ2-4|.
TGCGCCAGCAGTGAATTGCAGGGTGGGATAAACATTCAGTACTTC
CASSELQGGINIQYF
>TRBV28|16|few|TRBJ2-5|.
TGTGCCAGCAGTTGGACCCCCGGGCGGGGTCAAGAGACCCAGTACTTC
CASSWTPGRGQETQYF
>TRBV5-1|14|many|TRBJ2-5|.
TGCGCCAGCAGCTTGGGGGACAATCGGGAGACCCAGTACTTC
CASSLGDNRETQYF
>TRBV7-2|13|.|TRBJ2-7|.
TGTGCCAGCAACCGGGGACACTCCTACGAGCAGTACTTC
CASNRGHSYEQYF
>TRBV27|16|few|TRBJ2-2|.
TGTGCCAGCAGTTTAGCCCCCTCTCCGAACACCGGGGAGCTGTTTTTT
CASSLAPSPNTGELFF
>TRBV7-2|14|many|TRBJ2-2|.
TGTGCCAGCAGCTTAGATTCGAACACCGGGGAGCTGTTTTTT
CASSLDSNTGELFF
>TRBV7-9|14|many|TRBJ2-3|.
TGTGCCAGCAGCTTCGAGGGTACCACAGATACGCAGTATTTT
CASSFEGTTDTQYF
>TRBV4-3|17|.|TRBJ2-3|.
TGCGCCAGCAGCCAAGCCCGTGGTCGGGAGAGCACAGATACGCAGTATTTT
CASSQARGRESTDTQYF
>TRBV7-9|12|few|TRBJ2-1|.
TGTGCCAGCAGCTTAGGGGGGAGGGGACAATTCTTC
CASSLGGRGQFF
>TRBV28|16|.|TRBJ2-2|TRBD1
TGTGCCAGCAGTTCCCCAGGGGGCCCCAACACCGGGGAGCTGTTTTTT
CASSSPGGPNTGELFF
>TRBV12-3/TRBV12-4|15|many|TRBJ2-3|TRBD1
TGTGCCAGCAGTTTTAATACAGGGGGAACAAATACGCAGTATTTT
CASSFNTGGTNTQYF
>TRBV4-3|15|.|TRBJ2-7|.
TGCGCCAGCAGCCAGCAAGGGGAGGGGGTCTACGAGCAGTACTTC
CASSQQGEGVYEQYF
>TRBV5-1|13|.|TRBJ2-2|TRBD2
TGCGCCAGCAGGACTAGCGGGGCCGGGGAGCTGTTTTTT
CASRTSGAGELFF
>TRBV12-3/TRBV12-4|14|few|TRBJ2-7|.
TGTGCCAGCACCCTGGGGTCGGGGAACTACGAGCAGTACTTC
CASTLGSGNYEQYF
>TRBV15|15|.|TRBJ2-3|.
TGTGCCACCAGCAGAACTCGACAGCTGACAGATACGCAGTATTTT
CATSRTRQLTDTQYF
>TRBV20-1|13|few|TRBJ2-7|.
TGCAGTGCTAGAGAACTAAACTCCTACGAGCAGTACTTC
CSARELNSYEQYF
>TRBV6-1|15|.|TRBJ2-3|.
TGTGCCAGCAGCTTGAGGCAGGGACTGCAGGATACGCAGTATTTT
CASSLRQGLQDTQYF
>TRBV4-2|14|.|TRBJ2-1|.
TGTGCCAGCAGCCAAGATATAGGGGTTAATGAGCAGTTCTTC
CASSQDIGVNEQFF
>TRBV6-2/TRBV6-3|17|few|TRBJ2-5|TRBD2
TGTGCCAGCATTTCCCCGACTAGCGGGAGGCCCGCGGAGACCCAGTACTTC
CASISPTSGRPAETQYF
>TRBV10-3|12|many|TRBJ2-1|.
TGTGCCATCACGGGACAATACAATGAGCAGTTCTTC
CAITGQYNEQFF
>TRBV7-2|17|.|TRBJ2-1|TRBD2
TGTGCCAGCAGCTCCCGGACTAGCGGGGGCCTTTGGAATGAGCAGTTCTTC
CASSSRTSGGLWNEQFF
>TRBV5-1|13|many|TRBJ2-1|.
TGCGCCAGCAGCTTAGACTATGGCGATGAGCAGTTCTTC
CASSLDYGDEQFF
>TRBV6-1|16|.|TRBJ2-1|.
TGTGCCAGCAGTCGCTCTAGCTTGGAACCCTACAATGAGCAGTTCTTC
CASSRSSLEPYNEQFF
>TRBV20-1|12|many|TRBJ2-1|TRBD2
TGCAGTGCTAGCTCCGGGACTAGCGGGCAGTTCTTC
CSASSGTSGQFF
>TRBV5-1|15|many|TRBJ2-1|.
TGCGCCAGCAGCGCCTCCGGGACTTCCTACAATGAGCAGTTCTTC
CASSASGTSYNEQFF
>TRBV5-1|14|few|TRBJ2-1|.
TGCGCCAGCAGCTGGGCCGGGACTCCCAATGAGCAGTTCTTC
CASSWAGTPNEQFF
>TRBV4-3|20|few|TRBJ2-1|TRBD2
TGCGCCAGCAGCCAAGATCGTGTTAGCGGGAGACAATATTTCTACAATGAGCAGTTCTTC
CASSQDRVSGRQYFYNEQFF
>TRBV29-1|14|many|TRBJ2-1|TRBD1
TGCAGCGTCTCCGACAGGGTCCCCTACAATGAGCAGTTCTTC
CSVSDRVPYNEQFF
>TRBV4-1|17|.|TRBJ2-2|TRBD2
TGCGCCAGCAGCCAAGAGAGACTAGCGGCGAACACCGGGGAGCTGTTTTTT
CASSQERLAANTGELFF
>TRBV20-1|15|.|TRBJ2-5|.
TGCAGTGCTAGACCTCCGCACGCGAGCCAAGAGACCCAGTACTTC
CSARPPHASQETQYF
>TRBV3-1|14|.|TRBJ1-1|.
TGTGCCAGCAGCCAAGTCGACGGGAACACTGAAGCTTTCTTT
CASSQVDGNTEAFF
>TRBV7-9|17|.|TRBJ2-1|TRBD1
TGTGCCAGCAGCTTAGGCAGGGGGCGCGAAGGCTACAATGAGCAGTTCTTC
CASSLGRGREGYNEQFF